The 15 T cell receptor beta chains below were found in one sample sequenced in a study of blood T cell repertoires in COVID-19. Libraries were prepared by immunoSEQ multiplex PCR; TCRdb keeps only in-frame clonotypes and omits some of them. The data hold approximately 80,000 clones, with around 84% observed a single time. Sequencing was done on a sample of peripheral blood. The source is a man aged 40-49 years with acute or convalescent COVID-19.

In DNA form, the CDR3 reads TGTGCCAGCAGTTGGGACTCATATGGCTACACCTTC. It yields the protein CASSWDSYGYTF. The rearrangement uses TRBV12-3 or TRBV12-4 and TRBJ1-2, with a weak D call TRBD1 (5 bases). V shed 4 bases and J shed 5 bases, with 8 bases lying between them. There are 12 residues in the CDR3.

In nucleotides, the CDR3 is TGTGCCAGTAGTATAGTATACAGCTCCTACGAGCAGTACTTC. Translating it yields CASSIVYSSYEQYF. This chain links TRBV19 with TRBJ2-7; D call uncertain. CDR1 and CDR2 from the germline V gene are LNHDA and SQIVND (reference sequence). The CDR3 runs to 14 residues. With 1 base removed from V and 0 bases from J, the gap between germline ends came to 7 bases.

The chain recombines TRBV27 with TRBJ1-1; D not resolved. Germline V gene lookup returns CDR1 MNHEY and CDR2 SMNVEV (reference sequence). CDR3 size: 13 residues. V dropped 2 bases and J dropped 0 bases, with 4 bases sitting between them. CDR3 nucleotides: TGTGCCAGCAGTTTACAGATGAACACTGAAGCTTTCTTT. Translation: CASSLQMNTEAFF.

This clone was seen at least ten times. The chain has TRBV6-6 and TRBJ1-6; no clear D gene. This CDR3 region has 15 residues. V gave up 6 bases and J gave up 2 bases, with 11 bases separating them. CDR1 and CDR2 (germline): MNHNY, SVGAGI (reference sequence). CDR3 loop: CASRQSGPYNSPLHF. Written as DNA, the CDR3 is TGTGCCAGCAGACAAAGCGGCCCCTATAATTCACCCCTCCACTTT.

The chain employs TRBV21-1 and TRBJ1-2; the table's D call, TRBD1, has no DNA check behind it. TRBV21-1 is annotated as a pseudogene. The CDR3 spans 13 residues. The CDR3 spells CANKTGGLNGYTF. The CDR3 DNA reads as TGTGCCAACAAGACAGGGGGCTTAAATGGCTACACCTTC.

This clone was detected only once. This chain connects TRBV19 to TRBJ1-6; 10 nucleotides agree with TRBD1. Germline CDR1 and CDR2: LNHDA and SQIVND (reference sequence). V trimming: 5 bases; J trimming: 14 bases; junction bases outside the gene matches: 15. This CDR3 region has 16 residues. The CDR3 bases are TGTGCCAGTAGTCCCCTCCCAGGACAGGGGGTTATATCCCTCCACTTT. Translating it yields CASSPLPGQGVISLHF.

This clone was detected once. The genes are TRBV19 and TRBJ2-2, with D possibly matching TRBD1 (5 bases). In germline, CDR1 is LNHDA, CDR2 SQIVND (reference sequence). V was pared by 1 base and J by 4 bases, with 13 bases between. CDR3 size: 16 residues. This CDR3 reads CASSIVGSGRTGELFF. In DNA form, the CDR3 reads TGTGCCAGTAGTATAGTGGGGTCAGGGCGCACCGGGGAGCTGTTTTTT.

The rearrangement uses TRBV7-9 and TRBJ1-6, with TRBD1 identical over 11 bases. V was pared by 0 bases and J by 9 bases, with 7 bases of the junction left unmatched. CDR1 is SEHNR and CDR2 is FQNEAQ in the germline V gene (reference sequence). The CDR3 contains 17 residues. The CDR3 here is CASSLAGQGAGISPLHF. The DNA for the CDR3 is TGTGCCAGCAGCTTAGCCGGACAGGGGGCAGGAATTTCACCCCTCCACTTT.

CDR3 sequence: CASSDRDTYQPQHF. In DNA form, the CDR3 reads TGTGCCAGCAGCGACCGGGACACTTATCAGCCCCAGCATTTT. The V gene is TRBV7-2, the J gene TRBJ1-5, with D perhaps matching TRBD1 (6 bases). The CDR3 is 14 residues long. V shed 5 bases and J shed 5 bases, with 13 bases lying between them. CDR1 and CDR2 from the germline V gene are SGHTA and FQGNSA. Full variable domain (remainder filled in from reference TRBV7-2 and TRBJ1-5): GAGVSQSPSNKVTEKGKDVELRCDPISGHTALYWYRQSLGQGLEFLIYFQGNSAPDKSGLPSDRFSAERTGGSVSTLTIQRTQQEDSAVYLCASSDRDTYQPQHFGDGTRLSIL.

V gene TRBV2 combines with J gene TRBJ2-1; TRBD2 aligns across 7 bases. The CDR3 loop spans 14 amino acids. J gave up 3 bases and V 7 bases, and 6 bases lay outside the gene matches. Germline CDR1 is SNHLY and CDR2 is FYNNEI. CDR3 sequence reads: CASKSRGVYNEQFF. The CDR3 DNA reads as TGTGCCAGCAAGAGCCGGGGGGTCTACAATGAGCAGTTCTTC.

This clone has just a few counts. The chain carries TRBV5-4 and TRBJ2-1; D perhaps matches TRBD1 (5 bases). Germline-derived CDR1 and CDR2 are SGHNT and YYREEE (reference sequence). Trimming left V 2 bases short and J 10 bases short, with 13 bases between. This CDR3 is built from 13 residues. As DNA, the CDR3 is TGTGCCAGCAGCTTTGAGAGGAACAGGGAGCAGTTCTTC. Protein: CASSFERNREQFF.

This chain joins TRBV9 and TRBJ2-7; D perhaps matches TRBD2 (5 bases). The V gene's germline CDR1 is SGDLS and CDR2 YYNGEE. Trimming pared 4 bases from V and 4 bases from J, leaving 9 bases between. The CDR3 has 12 amino acids. Written as DNA, the CDR3 is TGTGCCAGCAGCCCGACGGGGTACGAGCAGTACTTC. It encodes CASSPTGYEQYF.

The chain joins TRBV10-3 to TRBJ1-2; TRBD1 matches 7 bases. V lost 3 bases, J lost 8 bases, and 18 bases stayed unmatched. In germline, CDR1 is ENHRY, CDR2 SYGVKD. This CDR3 is built from 17 residues. The CDR3 coding sequence is TGTGCCATCAGTGAATATATACCGGGACAGAGCTTTGGCGGCTACACCTTC. Protein sequence: CAISEYIPGQSFGGYTF.

The DNA of the CDR3 is TGTGCCAGCAGCTTAGACCTACGAATACAAGAGACCCAGTACTTC. Encoded protein: CASSLDLRIQETQYF. J is TRBJ2-5 and V is TRBV7-8; D is ambiguous. The CDR3 length is 15 residues. Trimming took off 1 base at V and 2 bases at J, with 11 bases between the two ends. In germline, CDR1 is SGHVS, CDR2 FQNEAQ.

The chain has TRBV19 and TRBJ1-1; 7 bases match TRBD1. CDR1 and CDR2 from the germline V gene are LNHDA and SQIVND (reference sequence). Germline trimming cut 5 bases from V and 3 bases from J; bases unmatched to any gene: 9. CDR3 length equals 15 residues. CDR3 nucleotides: TGTGCCAGTAGTGAAACCGGGACAGCCGACACTGAAGCTTTCTTT. Amino acids: CASSETGTADTEAFF. Full variable domain (missing parts from reference TRBV19 and TRBJ1-1): DGGITQSPKYLFRKEGQNVTLSCEQNLNHDAMYWYRQDPGQGLRLIYYSQIVNDFQKGDIAEGYSVSREKKESFPLTVTSAQKNPTAFYLCASSETGTADTEAFFGQGTRLTVV.